Shown below are 18 T cell receptor beta chains from a single sample sequenced in a study of identical twins. A single record per CDR3 protein comes from TCRdb applying MiXCR to the 5' RACE reads. The sample contains approximately 1.8 million distinct CDR3 sequences, 25% to 35% of which appear only once. Source material: cord blood. The receptor source for this set is a newborn girl in good health.

The rearrangement uses TRBV6-1 and TRBJ2-7, with 10 nucleotides matching TRBD2. Trimming at V came to 3 bases and at J to 1 base, leaving 6 bases not matched to a gene. Germline assignment: CDR1 MNHNS and CDR2 SASEGT. The CDR3 has 16 residues. CDR3: CASSDRTSGPSYEQYF. In nucleotides, the CDR3 is TGTGCCAGCAGTGACCGGACTAGCGGACCGTCCTACGAGCAGTACTTC.

J is TRBJ2-1 and V is TRBV20-1; 11 nucleotides agree with TRBD2. Germline V gives CDR1 DFQATT, CDR2 SNEGSKA (reference sequence). Trimming cost V 2 bases and J 0 bases; bases outside gene matches: 3. The CDR3 sequence is 16 residues long. CDR3: CSARKTSGGSYNEQFF. CDR3 in DNA: TGCAGTGCTAGAAAAACTAGCGGGGGCTCCTACAATGAGCAGTTCTTC.

This clonotype was counted between two and nine times. This chain uses TRBV21-1 with TRBJ2-7; the tabulated D call, TRBD1, remains unverified against the DNA. TRBV21-1 is a documented pseudogene. The CDR3 loop spans 13 amino acids. CDR3 amino acids: CASSKGAPYEQYF. The CDR3, as DNA: TGTGCCAGCAGCAAGGGCGCCCCCTACGAGCAGTACTTC.

This clonotype was detected only a few times. V gene TRBV6-1 combines with J gene TRBJ1-2, with TRBD1 matching over 10 bases. From germline, CDR1 is MNHNS and CDR2 SASEGT. The CDR3 length is 16 residues. Trimming removed 3 bases from V and 4 bases from J; junction bases left unmatched: 8. The CDR3 is CASSDPFGTGAYGYTF. The CDR3 nucleotides read TGTGCCAGCAGTGACCCTTTCGGGACAGGGGCCTATGGCTACACCTTC.

The rearrangement links TRBV28 to TRBJ2-1; 7 nucleotides agree with TRBD1. The V gene end was trimmed by 5 bases and the J gene end by 6 bases; junction bases not matched to a gene: 7. This CDR3 contains 14 residues. Germline assignment: CDR1 MDHEN and CDR2 SYDVKM. The chain's CDR3 is CASSQQTGPNEQFF. The CDR3 bases are TGTGCCAGCAGTCAACAGACAGGGCCCAATGAGCAGTTCTTC.

The chain couples TRBV28 to TRBJ2-1, with D perhaps matching TRBD1 (6 bases). The V end lost 7 bases, the J end lost 10 bases, and 17 bases lay between the germline ends. CDR1 is MDHEN, CDR2 SYDVKM, per germline. The CDR3 sequence is 13 residues long. For the CDR3, the DNA is TGTGCCAGCACTTCCATCCAGGGGTCGGAGCAGTTCTTC. Encoded protein: CASTSIQGSEQFF.

This clonotype was recorded at least ten times. The rearrangement joins TRBV9 to TRBJ2-1; maybe TRBD2 (5 bases). The germline V and J ends were trimmed by 1 base and 0 bases, with 11 bases remaining between them. The germline CDR1 and CDR2 sequences are SGDLS and YYNGEE. This CDR3 has 16 residues. The CDR3 coding sequence is TGTGCCAGCAGCGTACGCGGGCTTAGCTCCTACAATGAGCAGTTCTTC. Its protein is CASSVRGLSSYNEQFF.

About this clonotype itself: The junction does not match germline at one end; this may be a read error. The chain carries TRBV7-9 and TRBJ2-7; D possibly matches TRBD1 or TRBD2 (5 bases each). Germline values: CDR1 SEHNR, CDR2 FQNEAQ (reference sequence). The CDR3 runs to 15 residues. The CDR3 sequence is CASSLGGLPTYKQYF. CDR3 bases: TGTGCCAGCAGCTTAGGGGGGTTACCCACCTACAAGCAGTACTTC.

The chain couples TRBV27 to TRBJ2-7; D gene uncertain. The CDR3 length is 12 residues. Germline values: CDR1 MNHEY, CDR2 SMNVEV (reference sequence). V lost 4 bases, J lost 3 bases, and 7 bases lay in between. The CDR3 bases are TGTGCCAGCAGTTCCTCGGTCTACGAGCAGTACTTC. The encoded protein is CASSSSVYEQYF.

This clonotype has more than one count but fewer than ten. The V and J genes are TRBV29-1 and TRBJ2-7; 9 bases agree with TRBD1. The CDR3 covers 15 residues. J gave up 2 bases and V 4 bases, and 9 bases lay outside the gene matches. Per the germline V gene, CDR1 is SQVTM and CDR2 is ANQGSEA. CDR3 nucleotide sequence: TGCAGCGTTGTGGGTGGGGACAGGGCCCCCTACGAGCAGTACTTC. This codes for CSVVGGDRAPYEQYF.

This chain uses TRBV27 with TRBJ1-2; 9 nucleotides line up with TRBD1. V lost 5 bases to trimming and J lost 8 bases; unmatched junction nucleotides: 9. This CDR3 has 14 residues. CDR1 and CDR2 (germline): MNHEY, SMNVEV (reference sequence). CDR3 sequence reads: CASSGDRGSGGYTF. Here the CDR3 DNA reads TGTGCCAGCAGTGGCGACAGGGGGAGCGGGGGCTACACCTTC.

As regards this clonotype: The junction departs from germline at one end; a sequencing error may be responsible. The rearrangement links TRBV29-1 to TRBJ1-3; possible D gene TRBD1, 5 bases. The CDR3 consists of 14 residues. The germline V gene has CDR1 SQVTM and CDR2 ANQGSEA. Here the CDR3 reads CSVGREGYGNPIYF. CDR3 coding DNA: TGCAGCGTTGGAAGGGAGGGGTACGGAAACCCCATATATTTT. Complete variable domain (other parts from reference TRBV29-1 and TRBJ1-3): SAVISQKPSRDICQRGTSLTIQCQVDSQVTMMFWYRQQPGQSLTLIATANQGSEATYESGFVIDKFPISRPNLTFSTLTVSNMSPEDSSIYLCSVGREGYGNPIYFGEGSWLTVV.

This clonotype has ten or more counts. The rearrangement uses TRBV28 and TRBJ2-7; weak D call: TRBD2 (6 bases). Trimming took 6 bases from V and 3 from J, leaving 9 bases between them. The CDR3 is made up of 12 amino acids. Looked up from germline, CDR1 is MDHEN and CDR2 is SYDVKM. In DNA, the CDR3 is TGTGCCAGCAGATCGACTAGCTACGAGCAGTACTTC. It yields the protein CASRSTSYEQYF.

The chain couples TRBV4-1 to TRBJ2-1; 12 nucleotides line up with TRBD2. Per germline, CDR1 MGHRA and CDR2 YSYEKL. The CDR3 contains 17 residues. V dropped 6 bases and J dropped 7; count of bases not matched to a gene: 13. CDR3 nucleotide sequence: TGCGCCAGCAGGCCAAATGTACTAGCGGGAGGTCGTAATGAGCAGTTCTTC. Translation gives CASRPNVLAGGRNEQFF.

Notes on this clonotype: This may be a read error: a much more frequent sequence differs by one nucleotide. V is TRBV10-3 and J is TRBJ2-3, with D possibly being TRBD2 (6 bases). Germline V gene sequence: CDR1 ENHRY, CDR2 SYGVKD. This CDR3 contains 15 residues. Here the CDR3 reads CAIRGEALSTDAQYF. CDR3 in DNA: TGTGCCATCAGGGGGGAGGCTCTTAGCACAGATGCGCAGTATTTT.

V is TRBV7-2 and J is TRBJ1-2; the match to TRBD1 covers 9 bases. V lost 5 bases and J lost 2; bases outside the gene matches: 6. CDR1 and CDR2 from the germline V gene are SGHTA and FQGNSA. CDR3 size: 15 residues. The CDR3 coding sequence is TGTGCCAGCAGCATCTCCGGGACAGGGAACTATGGCTACACCTTC. It is translated as CASSISGTGNYGYTF.

The gene calls are TRBV24-1 and TRBJ2-5; TRBD1 agrees at 8 bases. The CDR3 is 15 amino acids. With V trimmed by 4 bases and J by 2 bases, 5 bases remained unmatched. Per the germline V gene, CDR1 is KGHDR and CDR2 is SFDVKD. CDR3 sequence reads: CATSERTGWQETQYF. Written as DNA, the CDR3 is TGTGCCACCAGTGAGCGGACAGGGTGGCAAGAGACCCAGTACTTC.

This clonotype was picked up a small number of times. The chain joins TRBV7-8 to TRBJ2-3, with TRBD2 as a possible D gene (6 bases). Looked up from germline, CDR1 is SGHVS and CDR2 is FQNEAQ. V shed 0 bases and J shed 6 bases, with 16 bases lying between them. The CDR3 is 16 amino acids. The CDR3 nucleotides are TGTGCCAGCAGCTTAGCCCCCCGGTCGGAGGGCGATACGCAGTATTTT. This sequence encodes CASSLAPRSEGDTQYF.